These 17 T cell receptor beta chains were all obtained from the same sample, sequenced in a study of shared clonotypes between healthy human individuals. Using immunoSEQ multiplex PCR, the repertoire was profiled, and TCRdb retains in-frame clones only, with some absent. The profile covers about 480,000 clones, with 79% appearing a single time and 10% to 15% taken by the ten largest. Sequencing input: PBMCs. Source of these receptors: a woman aged 35 to 49 in good health. Some clones in this sample may be carry-over from other donors' samples.

V gene TRBV4-3 combines with J gene TRBJ2-6, with D perhaps being TRBD1 or TRBD2 (5 bases each). Germline V lookup: CDR1 LGHNA, CDR2 YSLEER. Trimming removed 0 bases at V and 2 bases at J, with 14 bases between. The CDR3 sequence is 18 residues long. CDR3 in DNA: TGCGCCAGCAGCCAAGATTTGGGGCTCGGGGCTGGGGCCAACGTCCTGACTTTC. It is translated as CASSQDLGLGAGANVLTF.

This sequence joins TRBV6-5 and TRBJ1-1; D uncertain. The CDR3 is made up of 14 amino acids. CDR1 is MNHEY and CDR2 is SVGAGI in the germline V gene. Trimming shortened V by 6 bases and J by 3 bases, and 14 bases separated the two germline ends. CDR3 amino acids: CASSRPEDDTEAFF. Here the CDR3 DNA reads TGTGCCAGCAGCCGACCCGAGGATGACACTGAAGCTTTCTTT.

A note on this clone: A far larger clone is a single base away, which makes a read error likely. The V gene is TRBV2, the J gene TRBJ1-3; D gene ambiguous. Trimming removed 10 bases at V and 0 bases at J, with 10 bases between. The germline CDR1 and CDR2 sequences are SNHLY and FYNNEI. This CDR3 contains 13 residues. The CDR3 DNA reads as TGTGCCATCCAGGCCCGCTCTGGAAACACCATATATTTT. Its protein is CAIQARSGNTIYF.

This clone has a single count. The rearrangement joins TRBV6-5 to TRBJ2-3, with TRBD1 identical over 8 bases. There are 14 residues in the CDR3. CDR1 is MNHEY, CDR2 SVGAGI, per germline. The V and J ends lost 2 bases and 5 bases, in that order; junction bases with no gene match: 3. CDR3 sequence reads: CASSYRTGLDTQYF. The CDR3 bases are TGTGCCAGCAGTTACCGGACAGGGCTAGATACGCAGTATTTT.

There are many counts of this clone. V usage is TRBV19 and J usage is TRBJ2-2, with D possibly TRBD1 on 6 matching bases. CDR1 and CDR2 (germline): LNHDA, SQIVND (reference sequence). Trimming removed 10 bases at V and 6 bases at J, with 15 bases between. The CDR3 loop spans 13 amino acids. CDR3 loop: CATDLQGSGELFF. The CDR3 DNA follows: TGTGCCACCGACCTCCAGGGGTCCGGGGAGCTGTTTTTT.

Comments on this clone: The same CDR3 arises from other DNA sequences in this sample as well. This chain uses TRBV19 with TRBJ2-5, with a tentative D call TRBD1 (6 bases). The CDR3 loop spans 11 amino acids. V was shortened by 6 bases and J by 4 bases, with 6 bases between the two germline ends. Per the germline V gene, CDR1 is LNHDA and CDR2 is SQIVND (reference sequence). Here the CDR3 DNA reads TGTGCCAGTAGCAGGGGAGAGACCCAGTACTTC. Amino acids: CASSRGETQYF.

The gene calls are TRBV19 and TRBJ2-7; TRBD2 matches 10 bases. The CDR3 sequence is 13 residues long. CDR1 and CDR2 from the germline V gene are LNHDA and SQIVND (reference sequence). The junction had 4 bases not matched to a gene; V was cut back by 5 bases and J by 6 bases. The chain's CDR3 is CASSFLAGAEQYF. DNA of the CDR3: TGTGCCAGTAGTTTCCTAGCGGGAGCCGAGCAGTACTTC.

CDR3 nucleotides: TGTGCCAGCAGCTTACGCTCGGGCCCCTACGAGCAGTACTTC. Residues: CASSLRSGPYEQYF. The chain has TRBV7-8 and TRBJ2-7; D unclear. Trimming left V 2 bases short and J 2 bases short, with 10 bases between. CDR3 length: 14 amino acids. CDR1 SGHVS and CDR2 FQNEAQ come from the germline V gene.

The chain links TRBV30 to TRBJ2-1, with D perhaps TRBD2 (5 bases). The CDR3 runs 14 residues. Germline V gives CDR1 GTSNPN, CDR2 SVGIG (reference sequence). V gave up 5 bases and J gave up 5 bases, with 16 bases separating them. In nucleotides, the CDR3 is TGTGCCTGGCAGAGGCGGGTGACGGACAATGAGCAGTTCTTC. This sequence encodes CAWQRRVTDNEQFF.

The genes are TRBV5-1 and TRBJ2-2; maybe TRBD2 (5 bases). CDR1 and CDR2 (germline): SGHRS, YFSETQ. The V gene lost 0 bases and the J gene lost 6 bases, with 9 bases spanning the gap. The CDR3 spans 14 residues. In DNA form, the CDR3 reads TGCGCCAGCAGCTTGGATGGGAGAGCCGGGGAGCTGTTTTTT. It yields the protein CASSLDGRAGELFF.

The J gene is TRBJ2-1, the V gene TRBV28; 12 bases agree with TRBD2. This CDR3 spans 16 amino acids. J lost 15 bases, V lost 3 bases, and 15 bases had no gene match. Germline CDR1 reads MDHEN; CDR2 reads SYDVKM. The CDR3: CASSFELAGGLRLGFF. In nucleotides, the CDR3 is TGTGCCAGCAGTTTTGAACTAGCGGGAGGTCTTCGGTTGGGGTTCTTC.

This CDR3 reads CATSRGGGVKNIQYF. The CDR3 DNA follows: TGTGCCACCAGCAGAGGAGGCGGAGTAAAAAACATTCAGTACTTC. The chain couples TRBV15 to TRBJ2-4; no reliable D call. CDR1 is LNHNV and CDR2 is YYDKDF in the germline V gene (reference sequence). V was clipped by 1 base and J by 4 bases, with 11 bases between them. The CDR3 runs 15 residues.

The gene calls are TRBV11-2 and TRBJ1-1; TRBD1 is a possible D gene (6 bases). The CDR3 loop spans 14 amino acids. Germline-derived CDR1 and CDR2 are SGHAT and FQNNGV. V shed 3 bases and J shed 5 bases, with 13 bases lying between them. The CDR3 sequence is CASSFQGRGTEAFF. The CDR3 region has the DNA TGTGCCAGCAGCTTTCAAGGGAGGGGGACTGAAGCTTTCTTT.

The chain has TRBV7-9 and TRBJ1-1; D perhaps matches TRBD1 (5 bases). The germline V gene encodes CDR1 SEHNR and CDR2 FQNEAQ (reference sequence). The V and J ends lost 2 bases and 1 base respectively, with 14 bases between them. CDR3 length equals 16 residues. CDR3 coding DNA: TGTGCCAGCAGCTTAATCAGGCGGGGGGAGAACACTGAAGCTTTCTTT. Encoded protein: CASSLIRRGENTEAFF.

The chain has TRBV28 and TRBJ2-6, with D unclear. The CDR3 has 18 amino acids. Looked up from germline, CDR1 is MDHEN and CDR2 is SYDVKM. Trimming cost V 6 bases and J 0 bases, with 18 bases left between them. In nucleotides, the CDR3 is TGTGCCAGCAGCCTTACGGCTTTCGGTGTCTCTGGGGCCAACGTCCTGACTTTC. This sequence encodes CASSLTAFGVSGANVLTF.

The chain recombines TRBV7-9 with TRBJ2-5; 10 bases align to TRBD2. Trimming at V came to 3 bases and at J to 0 bases, leaving 1 base not matched to a gene. The CDR3 is 15 residues long. CDR1 SEHNR and CDR2 FQNEAQ come from the germline V gene (reference sequence). In DNA form, the CDR3 reads TGTGCCAGCAGCTTTACTAGCGGGAACCAAGAGACCCAGTACTTC. This codes for CASSFTSGNQETQYF.

The chain uses TRBV28 and TRBJ2-3; D may be TRBD1 or TRBD2 (5 bases each). Trimming cost V 6 bases and J 2 bases, with 9 bases left between them. This CDR3 region has 13 residues. CDR1 and CDR2 (germline): MDHEN, SYDVKM. The CDR3 DNA reads TGTGCCAGCAGAGGGACCACCACAGATACGCAGTATTTT. Translation gives CASRGTTTDTQYF.